These 11 T cell receptor beta chains originate from one sample sequenced in a study of T cell responses to AZD1222 COVID-19 vaccine. The assay was immunoSEQ multiplex PCR, and TCRdb's table has in-frame clones only and misses some. The sample lists 200,000 or so clones; more than 75% were seen once. Sequenced here: peripheral blood, sampled on day 0 of MenACWY control vaccination. These receptors were taken from an adult in good health.

This clone was picked up one time. The chain recombines TRBV7-8 with TRBJ2-1, with 7 positions matching TRBD1. CDR3 length equals 17 residues. The germline CDR1 and CDR2 sequences are SGHVS and FQNEAQ. With 0 bases clipped from V and 1 base from J, the junction kept 6 bases outside the gene matches. The CDR3 loop is CASSLAGGEGSYNEQFF. The CDR3 DNA is TGTGCCAGCAGCTTAGCAGGGGGCGAAGGATCCTACAATGAGCAGTTCTTC.

A few counts support this clone. The V call is TRBV28, the J call TRBJ1-4; tentative D call: TRBD1 (6 bases). V was trimmed by 5 bases and J by 5 bases, leaving 12 bases between them. The CDR3 contains 14 residues. Germline CDR1 MDHEN, CDR2 SYDVKM. CDR3 sequence reads: CASSTGATNEKLFF. In DNA form, the CDR3 reads TGTGCCAGCAGTACGGGGGCTACAAATGAAAAACTGTTTTTT.

The CDR3 loop is CASTRGAVADTQYF. Here the CDR3 DNA reads TGTGCCAGTACCAGGGGAGCCGTCGCAGATACGCAGTATTTT. V gene TRBV19 combines with J gene TRBJ2-3, with D possibly TRBD1 on 6 matching bases. The V end was cut by 7 bases, the J end by 4 bases, with 15 bases between. This CDR3 is 14 amino acids long. CDR1 is LNHDA, CDR2 SQIVND, per germline (reference sequence).

The V gene is TRBV29-1, the J gene TRBJ1-5, with a tentative D call TRBD1 (5 bases). V was trimmed by 6 bases and J by 7 bases, leaving 19 bases between them. The germline V gene has CDR1 SQVTM and CDR2 ANQGSEA. The CDR3 sequence is 14 residues long. Here the CDR3 DNA reads TGCAGCGTCTCCGCCGGGGGGAACGGACAGCCCCAGCATTTT. Protein sequence: CSVSAGGNGQPQHF.

V and J are TRBV5-4 and TRBJ2-7; D not certain. The V and J ends lost 2 bases and 3 bases respectively, with 9 bases between them. The CDR3 is 13 residues long. The V gene's germline CDR1 is SGHNT and CDR2 YYREEE (reference sequence). The CDR3 here is CASSLGGRYEQYF. The CDR3 coding sequence is TGTGCCAGCAGCTTAGGCGGCCGCTACGAGCAGTACTTC.

The chain is built from TRBV7-2 and TRBJ1-2; D remains unclear. In germline, CDR1 is SGHTA, CDR2 FQGNSA. This CDR3 has 13 amino acids. V was cut by 2 bases and J by 11 bases, with 15 bases left in between. This CDR3 reads CASSLWTGPSYTF. In DNA, the CDR3 is TGTGCCAGCAGCTTATGGACGGGCCCATCATACACCTTC.

The chain links TRBV28 to TRBJ1-4; TRBD1 aligns across 8 bases. The CDR3 runs 19 residues. V shed 6 bases and J 2 bases; nucleotides not matched to a gene: 17. Germline CDR1 reads MDHEN; CDR2 reads SYDVKM. The chain's CDR3 is CASRDTTGGVGATNEKLFF. The CDR3 DNA sequence: TGTGCCAGCAGGGATACAACAGGGGGAGTTGGGGCTACTAATGAAAAACTGTTTTTT. Full variable domain (outside the CDR3, taken from reference TRBV28 and TRBJ1-4): DVKVTQSSRYLVKRTGEKVFLECVQDMDHENMFWYRQDPGLGLRLIYFSYDVKMKEKGDIPEGYSVSREKKERFSLILESASTNQTSMYLCASRDTTGGVGATNEKLFFGSGTQLSVL.

The chain recombines TRBV3-1 (or the pseudogene TRBV3-2) with TRBJ2-1; 8 bases are shared with TRBD1. The CDR3 covers 15 residues. CDR1 is LGHDT and CDR2 is YNNKEL in the germline V gene (reference sequence). Unmatched junction bases numbered 6, after V lost 6 bases and J lost 2 bases. CDR3 bases: TGTGCCAGCAGTCAGGACAGGGCGACCTACAATGAGCAGTTCTTC. Translation gives CASSQDRATYNEQFF.

This clone was detected once. This chain uses TRBV19 with TRBJ2-1; 10 bases match TRBD2. Germline CDR1 is LNHDA and CDR2 is SQIVND (reference sequence). The CDR3 loop spans 18 amino acids. With 0 bases clipped from V and 4 bases from J, the junction kept 9 bases outside the gene matches. CDR3 bases: TGTGCCAGTAGTATAGACAGAGGACTAGCGGTGTTATACAATGAGCAGTTCTTC. It codes for CASSIDRGLAVLYNEQFF.

A single count supports this clone. The chain recombines TRBV7-2 with TRBJ1-2; no clear D. Per the germline V gene, CDR1 is SGHTA and CDR2 is FQGNSA. This CDR3 is 16 amino acids long. The germline V and J ends were trimmed by 3 bases and 4 bases, with 18 bases remaining between them. CDR3 region: CASSFSTRVTTYGYTF. Here the CDR3 DNA reads TGTGCCAGCAGCTTTTCTACCCGGGTTACTACCTATGGCTACACCTTC.

This clone was observed once. The chain uses TRBV4-1 and TRBJ2-1; 7 bases agree with TRBD1. V shed 1 base, J shed 4 bases, and the junction held 7 bases outside the gene matches. Germline lookup yields CDR1 MGHRA and CDR2 YSYEKL. The CDR3 is 16 amino acids. The CDR3 DNA is TGCGCCAGCAGCCAAGTATCCGGCAGGGGGTACAATGAGCAGTTCTTC. It encodes CASSQVSGRGYNEQFF.